These 9 T cell receptor beta chains originate from one sample sequenced in a study of monozygotic twins with inflammatory bowel disease (dated by TCRdb to the late 2010s). The library was produced with 5' RACE. TCRdb shows the sequencer as Illumina HiSeq 2500. The reads were reprocessed in TCRdb, with one entry per CDR3 protein sequence and no accompanying DNA. The sample table on file contains 150,000 to 200,000 distinct CDR3 sequences. Less than 8% of the sample rests with the top ten. Sequenced: blood. The receptors stem from a human donor with ulcerative colitis or Crohn's disease, or a healthy co-twin of an affected twin (not recorded which).

V usage is TRBV5-5 and J usage is TRBJ2-7; TCRdb's assignment of TRBD2 cannot be checked, as there is no DNA. The length of the CDR3 is 15 residues. The germline gives CDR1 SGHKS, CDR2 YYEKEE (reference sequence). The CDR3 here is CASSRTGTSGYEQYF.

The chain has TRBV2 and TRBJ2-4; the D call of TRBD1 rests on TCRdb alone, since no DNA is present to check it. CDR3 length: 15 amino acids. Germline CDR1 reads SNHLY; CDR2 reads FYNNEI. This CDR3 reads CASRVTQGRTNIQYF.

This chain joins TRBV5-1 and TRBJ2-7. The CDR3 consists of 15 residues. Germline-derived CDR1 and CDR2 are SGHRS and YFSETQ. This CDR3 reads CASSLGEVWGVEQYF.

The chain combines TRBV25-1 with TRBJ1-2. The CDR3 covers 14 residues. In germline, CDR1 is MGHDK, CDR2 SYGVNS. Here the CDR3 reads CASTNSGGDYGYTF.

The rearrangement links TRBV6-2 or TRBV6-3 to TRBJ2-3; with no DNA, the TCRdb D assignment of TRBD1 cannot be verified. The CDR3 is 15 residues long. The V gene's germline CDR1 is MNHEY and CDR2 SVGEGT. This CDR3 reads CASSKPTGLTDTQYF.

The chain couples TRBV7-2 to TRBJ1-2. CDR1 is SGHTA and CDR2 is FQGNSA in the germline V gene. CDR3 length equals 15 residues. The CDR3 here is CASSSVKGLGYGYTF. The entire variable domain, with the rest obtained from reference TRBV7-2 and TRBJ1-2, is as follows: GAGVSQSPSNKVTEKGKDVELRCDPISGHTALYWYRQSLGQGLEFLIYFQGNSAPDKSGLPSDRFSAERTGGSVSTLTIQRTQQEDSAVYLCASSSVKGLGYGYTFGSGTRLTVV.

The rearrangement joins TRBV12-3 or TRBV12-4 to TRBJ1-2; TCRdb lists TRBD1, though no DNA is available to test this call. The CDR3 consists of 14 residues. The CDR3 loop reads CASSTGTAIYGYTF.

The chain recombines TRBV5-4 with TRBJ1-1; TCRdb selects TRBD1, and the lack of DNA leaves this call unchecked. CDR3 length: 13 residues. CDR1 is SGHNT, CDR2 YYREEE, per germline (reference sequence). This CDR3 is CASSLPGRTEAFF.

The chain employs TRBV7-2 and TRBJ2-7; the D gene TCRdb calls, TRBD1, cannot be checked with no DNA. CDR1 SGHTA and CDR2 FQGNSA come from the germline V gene. The CDR3 is 15 amino acids. This CDR3 is CASSLGLGAQYEQYF.